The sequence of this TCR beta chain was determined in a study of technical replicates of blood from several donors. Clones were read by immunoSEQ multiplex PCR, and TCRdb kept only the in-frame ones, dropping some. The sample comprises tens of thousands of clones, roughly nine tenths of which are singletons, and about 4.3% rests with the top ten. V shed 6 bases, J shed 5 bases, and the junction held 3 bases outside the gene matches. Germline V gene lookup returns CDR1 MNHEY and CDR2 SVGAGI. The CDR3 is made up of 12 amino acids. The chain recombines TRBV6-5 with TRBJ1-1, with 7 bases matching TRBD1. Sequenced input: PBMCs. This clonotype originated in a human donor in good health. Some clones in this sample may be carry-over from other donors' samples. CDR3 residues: CASSTGVTEAFF. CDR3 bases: TGTGCCAGCAGCACAGGGGTGACTGAAGCTTTCTTT.